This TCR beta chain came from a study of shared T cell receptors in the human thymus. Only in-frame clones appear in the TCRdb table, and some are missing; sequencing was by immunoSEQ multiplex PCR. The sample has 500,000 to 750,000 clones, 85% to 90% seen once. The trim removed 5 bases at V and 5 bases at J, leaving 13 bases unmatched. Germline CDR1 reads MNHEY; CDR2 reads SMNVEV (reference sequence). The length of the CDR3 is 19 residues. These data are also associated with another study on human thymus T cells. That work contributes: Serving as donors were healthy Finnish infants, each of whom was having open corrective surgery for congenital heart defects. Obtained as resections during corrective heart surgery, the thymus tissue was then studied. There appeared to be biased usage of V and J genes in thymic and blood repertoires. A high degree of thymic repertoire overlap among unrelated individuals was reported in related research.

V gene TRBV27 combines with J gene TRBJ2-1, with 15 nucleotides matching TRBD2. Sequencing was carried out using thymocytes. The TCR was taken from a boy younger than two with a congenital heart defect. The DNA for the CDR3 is TGTGCCAGCAGTGCCCCGTCATGGACTAGCGGGAGGGCCAACAATGAGCAGTTCTTC. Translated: CASSAPSWTSGRANNEQFF.